The rows below give T cell receptor beta chains drawn from one sample of a study of cytomegalovirus exposure and HLA in healthy donors. The assay was immunoSEQ multiplex PCR, and TCRdb's table has in-frame clones only and misses some. The sample has about 120,000 clones; roughly 73% are singletons. Source material: PBMCs. The receptors derive from a woman in her 30s in good health and CMV-seronegative. Each CDR3 is given with its conserved first and last residue. Each record gives: CDR3 DNA, CDR3 protein, D gene, V gene, J gene, clone size. D genes are given only for firm matches. Some rows have no size entry. The others give once, few or many, or a class for an expanded clone.

CDR3nt: TGCGCCAGCGCCCAGACCGGGACTAGCACAGATACGCAGTATTTT
CDR3aa: CASAQTGTSTDTQYF
d_gene: .
v_gene: TRBV5-1
j_gene: TRBJ2-3
abundance: .

CDR3nt: TGTGCCAGCAGTTACTTAAGGACACACTATGGCTACACCTTC
CDR3aa: CASSYLRTHYGYTF
d_gene: .
v_gene: TRBV6-5
j_gene: TRBJ1-2
abundance: .

CDR3nt: TGTGCCAGCAGCCTAGGGACAGGGGGGCGAGAGACCCAGTACTTC
CDR3aa: CASSLGTGGRETQYF
d_gene: TRBD1
v_gene: TRBV7-9
j_gene: TRBJ2-5
abundance: .

CDR3nt: TGTGCCAGCAGTGACACAGCCAGTACCAAGTGGGAGCAGTACTTC
CDR3aa: CASSDTASTKWEQYF
d_gene: .
v_gene: TRBV2
j_gene: TRBJ2-5
abundance: .

CDR3nt: TGTGCCAGCAGCTTAGCGTCAGTGAACACTGAAGCTTTCTTT
CDR3aa: CASSLASVNTEAFF
d_gene: .
v_gene: TRBV7-8
j_gene: TRBJ1-1
abundance: .

CDR3nt: TGCGCCAGCAGCCCTTCCTTGGGGCGGGGGGGGTTCAATGAGCAGTTCTTC
CDR3aa: CASSPSLGRGGFNEQFF
d_gene: TRBD2
v_gene: TRBV4-3
j_gene: TRBJ2-1
abundance: few

CDR3nt: TGCGCCAGCAGCCGCGATAAATCGGAGGACAGGAACACCGGGGAGCTGTTTTTT
CDR3aa: CASSRDKSEDRNTGELFF
d_gene: .
v_gene: TRBV4-1
j_gene: TRBJ2-2
abundance: .

CDR3nt: TGCGCCAGCAGCCAGCTGACAGGGTACGATCAGCCCCAGCATTTT
CDR3aa: CASSQLTGYDQPQHF
d_gene: TRBD1
v_gene: TRBV4-3
j_gene: TRBJ1-5
abundance: .

CDR3nt: TGTGCCAGCAGCTCCTACGGTCCCTACAATGAGCAGTTCTTC
CDR3aa: CASSSYGPYNEQFF
d_gene: .
v_gene: TRBV13
j_gene: TRBJ2-1
abundance: .

CDR3nt: TGTGCCAGCAGTGAACGGGTCATACCAGACCAGACAGGGCGGAATGAGCAGTTCTTC
CDR3aa: CASSERVIPDQTGRNEQFF
d_gene: TRBD1
v_gene: TRBV2
j_gene: TRBJ2-1
abundance: .

CDR3nt: TGTGCCAGCAGCTTACACCCGGGACAGAGCTACGAGCAGTACTTC
CDR3aa: CASSLHPGQSYEQYF
d_gene: TRBD1
v_gene: TRBV11-2
j_gene: TRBJ2-7
abundance: few

CDR3nt: TGCGCCAGCAGCCCCCACCAGCGGGGGAACACAGATACGCAGTATTTT
CDR3aa: CASSPHQRGNTDTQYF
d_gene: TRBD2
v_gene: TRBV5-1
j_gene: TRBJ2-3
abundance: .

CDR3nt: TGCACCAGCAGCCGGGCAAGAGAAAGTACCTACGAGCAGTACTTC
CDR3aa: CTSSRARESTYEQYF
d_gene: .
v_gene: TRBV1
j_gene: TRBJ2-7
abundance: .

CDR3nt: TGTGCCAGCAGTTCCCCAGCTAGCGGGGCCTCAGGTGAGCAGTTCTTC
CDR3aa: CASSSPASGASGEQFF
d_gene: TRBD2
v_gene: TRBV6-6
j_gene: TRBJ2-1
abundance: .

CDR3nt: TGTGCCTGGAAGACAGACATGAACACTGAAGCTTTCTTT
CDR3aa: CAWKTDMNTEAFF
d_gene: .
v_gene: TRBV30
j_gene: TRBJ1-1
abundance: .

CDR3nt: TGTGCCAGCAGTGAATATAACACTGAAGCTTTCTTT
CDR3aa: CASSEYNTEAFF
d_gene: .
v_gene: TRBV6-1
j_gene: TRBJ1-1
abundance: .

CDR3nt: TGCGCCAGCAGCTTGTCAGGTTTCGGCACTGAAGCTTTCTTT
CDR3aa: CASSLSGFGTEAFF
d_gene: .
v_gene: TRBV5-1
j_gene: TRBJ1-1
abundance: .

CDR3nt: TGTGCCCTCAACTCGATCGGGAACCGGGGAACCCAGTACTTC
CDR3aa: CALNSIGNRGTQYF
d_gene: .
v_gene: TRBV6-1
j_gene: TRBJ2-5
abundance: few

CDR3nt: TGTGCCTGGAGACCGGGACAGGGGTCCTACGAGCAGTACTTC
CDR3aa: CAWRPGQGSYEQYF
d_gene: TRBD1
v_gene: TRBV30
j_gene: TRBJ2-7
abundance: .

CDR3nt: TGTGCCAGCAGCTTGTCGGGGTCGGTATCTGAAGCTTTCTTT
CDR3aa: CASSLSGSVSEAFF
d_gene: .
v_gene: TRBV11-2
j_gene: TRBJ1-1
abundance: few

CDR3nt: TGTGCCAGCAGCTCAATCCGGGACAGGGTAAACACCATATATTTT
CDR3aa: CASSSIRDRVNTIYF
d_gene: TRBD1
v_gene: TRBV7-9
j_gene: TRBJ1-3
abundance: .

CDR3nt: TGTGCCAGCAGCCCACGGACAGGGGATTACGATACGCAGTATTTT
CDR3aa: CASSPRTGDYDTQYF
d_gene: TRBD1
v_gene: TRBV4-2
j_gene: TRBJ2-3
abundance: few

CDR3nt: TGTGCCAGCAGCCCGGCCGGGACTAGCGGGGGGGGCTCCTACAATGAGCAGTTCTTC
CDR3aa: CASSPAGTSGGGSYNEQFF
d_gene: TRBD2
v_gene: TRBV13
j_gene: TRBJ2-1
abundance: .

CDR3nt: TGTGCCAGTAGTACGGACTACACAAACGCGCAGTATTTT
CDR3aa: CASSTDYTNAQYF
d_gene: .
v_gene: TRBV19
j_gene: TRBJ2-3
abundance: few

CDR3nt: TGCGCCAGCAGCCTTCTACCAGGGGACTACGAGCAGTACTTC
CDR3aa: CASSLLPGDYEQYF
d_gene: .
v_gene: TRBV4-1
j_gene: TRBJ2-7
abundance: .

CDR3nt: TGTGCCAGCAGCTTGACAGGGCGATATGAAAAACTGTTTTTT
CDR3aa: CASSLTGRYEKLFF
d_gene: .
v_gene: TRBV5-6
j_gene: TRBJ1-4
abundance: .

CDR3nt: TGTGCCTGGGACGCCCCGGGGGGACGCCCCTCTAGATGGGGCTACACCTTC
CDR3aa: CAWDAPGGRPSRWGYTF
d_gene: .
v_gene: TRBV30
j_gene: TRBJ1-2
abundance: .

CDR3nt: TGTGCCAGCAGTTTAGGTGGGGCAGGTGAAAAGCCCCAGCATTTT
CDR3aa: CASSLGGAGEKPQHF
d_gene: .
v_gene: TRBV28
j_gene: TRBJ1-5
abundance: few

CDR3nt: TGTGCCAGCAGCGTCACCGGGACAGGGGGCCGAGAAAAACTGTTTTTT
CDR3aa: CASSVTGTGGREKLFF
d_gene: TRBD1
v_gene: TRBV9
j_gene: TRBJ1-4
abundance: .

CDR3nt: TGCGCCAGCAGCCAAGATCTCAGGTATAATGAAAAACTGTTTTTT
CDR3aa: CASSQDLRYNEKLFF
d_gene: .
v_gene: TRBV4-1
j_gene: TRBJ1-4
abundance: .

CDR3nt: TGTGCCAGCAGCTTACCACGACAGGGGGACAACAATGAGCAGTTCTTC
CDR3aa: CASSLPRQGDNNEQFF
d_gene: TRBD1
v_gene: TRBV7-6
j_gene: TRBJ2-1
abundance: .

CDR3nt: TGTGCCAGCTCACCTTTAAATCAGCCCCAGCATTTT
CDR3aa: CASSPLNQPQHF
d_gene: .
v_gene: TRBV18
j_gene: TRBJ1-5
abundance: .

CDR3nt: TGTGCCAGCAGCTTTCCAGGGAACACTGAAGCTTTCTTT
CDR3aa: CASSFPGNTEAFF
d_gene: .
v_gene: TRBV5-4
j_gene: TRBJ1-1
abundance: .

CDR3nt: TGTGCCATCAGTGTTGGACTGTATAATTCACCCCTCCACTTT
CDR3aa: CAISVGLYNSPLHF
d_gene: .
v_gene: TRBV10-3
j_gene: TRBJ1-6
abundance: .

CDR3nt: TGTGCCAGCAGTGCCGAAACAGGGGTGAACACTGAAGCTTTCTTT
CDR3aa: CASSAETGVNTEAFF
d_gene: TRBD1
v_gene: TRBV6-4
j_gene: TRBJ1-1
abundance: .

CDR3nt: TGTGCCAGCTCACGCGCGGTCTATGGCTACACCTTC
CDR3aa: CASSRAVYGYTF
d_gene: .
v_gene: TRBV18
j_gene: TRBJ1-2
abundance: once

CDR3nt: TGTGCCAGTAGTCTCAGGGCTACAGGGTTAAGTGGAAACACCATATATTTT
CDR3aa: CASSLRATGLSGNTIYF
d_gene: .
v_gene: TRBV19
j_gene: TRBJ1-3
abundance: once

CDR3nt: TGCGCCAGCAGCCAAGATTCTACCGGGACTAGATCGTCAAATGAGCAGTTCTTC
CDR3aa: CASSQDSTGTRSSNEQFF
d_gene: TRBD2
v_gene: TRBV4-1
j_gene: TRBJ2-1
abundance: .

CDR3nt: TGCGCCAGCAGTAAGCGCCCAACGAACACCGGGGAGCTGTTTTTT
CDR3aa: CASSKRPTNTGELFF
d_gene: .
v_gene: TRBV5-1
j_gene: TRBJ2-2
abundance: .

CDR3nt: TGTGCCAGCAGCCTCGGACACAACTTTAACTATGGCTACACCTTC
CDR3aa: CASSLGHNFNYGYTF
d_gene: .
v_gene: TRBV11-2
j_gene: TRBJ1-2
abundance: .

CDR3nt: TGTGCCAGTAGTATAGCGGGACAGGGGAGAACTAATGAAAAACTGTTTTTT
CDR3aa: CASSIAGQGRTNEKLFF
d_gene: TRBD1
v_gene: TRBV19
j_gene: TRBJ1-4
abundance: .

CDR3nt: TGTGCCAGCAAGAGGACAACCCAAGAGACCCAGTACTTC
CDR3aa: CASKRTTQETQYF
d_gene: .
v_gene: TRBV2
j_gene: TRBJ2-5
abundance: once

CDR3nt: TGTGCCAGCAGTTACTCGACAGGGGCCCCAAATACGCAGTATTTT
CDR3aa: CASSYSTGAPNTQYF
d_gene: TRBD1
v_gene: TRBV6-5
j_gene: TRBJ2-3
abundance: once

CDR3nt: TGTGCCATCAGTACCCGGGACAGAAACCAAGAGACCCAGTACTTC
CDR3aa: CAISTRDRNQETQYF
d_gene: TRBD1
v_gene: TRBV10-3
j_gene: TRBJ2-5
abundance: .

CDR3nt: TGCGCCAGCAGCTTGGGGACCTCACCCGGGGAAAACAATGAGCAGTTCTTC
CDR3aa: CASSLGTSPGENNEQFF
d_gene: .
v_gene: TRBV5-1
j_gene: TRBJ2-1
abundance: .

CDR3nt: TGTGCCAGCTCACCGAACAGAAGCAATCAGCCCCAGCATTTT
CDR3aa: CASSPNRSNQPQHF
d_gene: .
v_gene: TRBV18
j_gene: TRBJ1-5
abundance: .

CDR3nt: TGTGCCAGCTCACTACAGGGTTATACCTACAATGAGCAGTTCTTC
CDR3aa: CASSLQGYTYNEQFF
d_gene: .
v_gene: TRBV18
j_gene: TRBJ2-1
abundance: .

CDR3nt: TGCAGCGTTTCGCGGAGGGGGGGAGGCAATGAGCAGTTCTTC
CDR3aa: CSVSRRGGGNEQFF
d_gene: .
v_gene: TRBV29-1
j_gene: TRBJ2-1
abundance: .

CDR3nt: TGCGCCAGCAGCCCCGGACAGGGTCCTGGCTACACCTTC
CDR3aa: CASSPGQGPGYTF
d_gene: TRBD1
v_gene: TRBV10-1
j_gene: TRBJ1-2
abundance: few

CDR3nt: TGTGCCAGCAGCACCAGACAGGGCTTGAACACTGAAGCTTTCTTT
CDR3aa: CASSTRQGLNTEAFF
d_gene: TRBD1
v_gene: TRBV6-1
j_gene: TRBJ1-1
abundance: few